A few counts support the clone carrying this T cell receptor beta chain. Its antigen is not identified. The CDR3 length is 13 residues. The V and J ends lost 5 bases and 7 bases respectively, with 11 bases between them. As to time point: persistent/refractory GD, antithyroid drugs over 5 years with positive TRAb. PBMC-extracted RNA yielded the TCR library. Arm-PCR of CDR3 regions with iRepertoire HTBI primers generated TCR beta libraries. MiXCR, applied by TCRdb to the multiplex PCR reads, yields one record per CDR3 protein. The sample lists 400,000 or so distinct CDR3 sequences; around 21% were seen once. The data were obtained in a study of regulatory T cells in long-lasting Graves disease. Whole-study results and caveats: Only peripheral blood was studied, not thyroid tissue. The sample size was small, and this may have reduced accuracy. Persistent disease favored TRBV28, TRBJ1-2 and TRBJ2-5. Fewer public clonotypes were shared by new patients (around 970) than by persistent patients (around 2,800).

The receptor was derived from a female donor with Graves disease. Material: peripheral blood mononuclear cells (PBMCs), obtained when the disease was refractory, from a patient treated with antithyroid drugs. The V gene is TRBV12-3 or TRBV12-4, the J gene TRBJ2-2, with D possibly being TRBD2 (6 bases). CDR3 region: CASSRRGGGELFF. The CDR3 DNA follows: TGTGCCAGCAGTCGGCGGGGAGGCGGGGAGCTGTTTTTT.